These 14 T cell receptor beta chains share one sample of origin, sequenced in a study of T cells in Graves' hyperthyroidism and ophthalmopathy. From RNA transcripts, TCR beta CDR3 regions were amplified. TCR CDR3 regions were first amplified by RT-PCR with HTBI primers. MiXCR was run by TCRdb on the multiplex PCR reads, yielding one entry per CDR3 protein. In the table there are 200,000 to 250,000 distinct CDR3 sequences, 17% of which are singletons. Sequencing used blood. These receptors were taken from a man in his fifties or sixties with Graves' hyperthyroidism.

There are a few counts of this clonotype. The chain links TRBV4-1 to TRBJ1-1; 7 bases align to TRBD1. V gave up 1 base and J gave up 2 bases; unmatched junction bases: 4. The CDR3 extends over 15 amino acids. From germline, CDR1 is MGHRA and CDR2 YSYEKL. The CDR3 protein is CASSQAGTVNTEAFF. CDR3 nucleotide sequence: TGCGCCAGCAGCCAAGCAGGGACAGTTAACACTGAAGCTTTCTTT.

This clonotype has ten or more counts. V is TRBV7-9 and J is TRBJ1-2; TRBD1 might be the D (6 bases). V shed 5 bases and J shed 1 base, with 8 bases lying between them. Germline assignment: CDR1 SEHNR and CDR2 FQNEAQ (reference sequence). CDR3 length: 13 residues. The CDR3 region has the DNA TGTGCCAGCAGCGGGGGGCTTAACTATGGCTACACCTTC. Amino acid sequence: CASSGGLNYGYTF.

The chain combines TRBV28 with TRBJ1-3; TRBD1 matches 8 bases. The V gene's germline CDR1 is MDHEN and CDR2 SYDVKM. V lost 3 bases to trimming and J lost 4 bases; unmatched junction nucleotides: 5. CDR3 length: 15 amino acids. CDR3 region: CASSFSTGEGNTIYF. The CDR3 nucleotides read TGTGCCAGCAGTTTTTCGACAGGGGAAGGAAACACCATATATTTT.

At least ten counts were recorded for this clonotype. The chain combines TRBV10-3 with TRBJ1-2; 8 nucleotides align to TRBD1. V gave up 10 bases and J gave up 1 base; unmatched junction bases: 2. This CDR3 has 12 residues. Per germline, CDR1 ENHRY and CDR2 SYGVKD. Here the CDR3 DNA reads TGTGCCACGACAGGGGATAACTATGGCTACACCTTC. This translates into CATTGDNYGYTF.

This clonotype occurred a few times. This chain connects TRBV15 to TRBJ2-1, with 9 bases identical to TRBD2. Germline V lookup: CDR1 LNHNV, CDR2 YYDKDF (reference sequence). The CDR3 is made up of 16 amino acids. V shed 5 bases and J 9 bases; nucleotides not matched to a gene: 14. The CDR3 spells CATSPPGLAGEFEQFF. The CDR3, as DNA: TGTGCCACCAGCCCTCCCGGCTTAGCGGGAGAATTTGAGCAGTTCTTC.

This clonotype has a handful of counts. J is TRBJ2-1 and V is TRBV5-1, with 7 positions matching TRBD2. V shed 0 bases and J 10 bases; nucleotides not matched to a gene: 10. The CDR3 is 15 amino acids. The germline V gene encodes CDR1 SGHRS and CDR2 YFSETQ. CDR3 in amino acids: CASSLVHGRPMEQFF. In DNA, the CDR3 is TGCGCCAGCAGCTTGGTCCACGGGAGGCCTATGGAGCAGTTCTTC.

This clonotype has only a few counts. The V gene is TRBV9, the J gene TRBJ2-1; tentative D call: TRBD2 (6 bases). V lost 0 bases to trimming and J lost 3 bases, with 10 bases between them. CDR1 SGDLS and CDR2 YYNGEE come from the germline V gene. This CDR3 is built from 15 residues. The CDR3 spells CASSVAGESYNEQFF. The CDR3 DNA reads TGTGCCAGCAGCGTAGCGGGAGAGAGCTACAATGAGCAGTTCTTC.

The CDR3 here is CASSLWPATNEKLFF. CDR3 nucleotide sequence: TGTGCCAGCAGTTTATGGCCCGCAACTAATGAAAAACTGTTTTTT. The J gene is TRBJ1-4, the V gene TRBV28; D ambiguous. Germline assignment: CDR1 MDHEN and CDR2 SYDVKM. V gave up 0 bases and J gave up 0 bases, with 5 bases separating them. The CDR3 is 15 amino acids. Complete variable domain (other parts from reference TRBV28 and TRBJ1-4): DVKVTQSSRYLVKRTGEKVFLECVQDMDHENMFWYRQDPGLGLRLIYFSYDVKMKEKGDIPEGYSVSREKKERFSLILESASTNQTSMYLCASSLWPATNEKLFFGSGTQLSVL.

There are many counts of this clonotype. The chain couples TRBV9 to TRBJ2-3, with D unresolved. V was cut by 1 base and J by 3 bases, with 12 bases left in between. The length of the CDR3 is 15 residues. From germline, CDR1 is SGDLS and CDR2 YYNGEE. CDR3 residues: CASSVSERSTDTQYF. The CDR3 DNA is TGTGCCAGCAGCGTATCAGAGCGTTCGACAGATACGCAGTATTTT.

This rearrangement joins TRBV20-1 to TRBJ1-2; no firm D call. Germline V gene lookup returns CDR1 DFQATT and CDR2 SNEGSKA (reference sequence). CDR3 size: 10 residues. V gave up 7 bases and J gave up 3 bases, with 6 bases separating them. This chain's CDR3 is CSGGYYGYTF. The CDR3 DNA reads as TGCAGTGGGGGTTACTATGGCTACACCTTC.

In this sample, this clonotype turned up many times. The V call is TRBV11-2, the J call TRBJ2-1; 7 bases are a match to TRBD1. V gave up 2 bases and J gave up 5 bases; unmatched junction bases: 3. CDR3 size: 14 residues. Germline values: CDR1 SGHAT, CDR2 FQNNGV. CDR3 DNA sequence: TGTGCCAGCAGCTTAATTACAGGGGACAATGAGCAGTTCTTC. This gives the protein CASSLITGDNEQFF.

This sequence joins TRBV27 and TRBJ2-2; 11 nucleotides match TRBD2. The germline V gene has CDR1 MNHEY and CDR2 SMNVEV (reference sequence). V lost 10 bases to trimming and J lost 7 bases; unmatched junction nucleotides: 8. This CDR3 is built from 14 residues. Here the CDR3 DNA reads TGTGCCACCACCGGGACTAGCGGTAACGGGGAGCTGTTTTTT. It specifies CATTGTSGNGELFF.

This rearrangement joins TRBV5-1 to TRBJ2-7, with 9 bases aligning to TRBD1. CDR1 is SGHRS and CDR2 is YFSETQ in the germline V gene. The CDR3 loop spans 16 amino acids. V was pared by 9 bases and J by 1 base, with 14 bases of the junction left unmatched. The CDR3, as DNA: TGCGCCAACACCCCCCTCTGCGACAGGGGGTCCTACGAGCAGTACTTC. Protein sequence: CANTPLCDRGSYEQYF. Filled out from reference TRBV5-1 and TRBJ2-7, the complete variable domain reads KAGVTQTPRYLIKTRGQQVTLSCSPISGHRSVSWYQQTPGQGLQFLFEYFSETQRNKGNFPGRFSGRQFSNSRSEMNVSTLELGDSALYLCANTPLCDRGSYEQYFGPGTRLTVT.

The sample holds many counts of this clonotype. J is TRBJ1-1 and V is TRBV10-2; D is unresolved. The CDR3 covers 14 residues. Looked up from germline, CDR1 is WSHSY and CDR2 is SAAADI. V was pared by 5 bases and J by 1 base, with 11 bases between. The CDR3 DNA sequence: TGCGCCAGCAGTCGGGGTCCCGAGAACACTGAAGCTTTCTTT. Amino acids: CASSRGPENTEAFF.